The 24 T cell receptor beta chains given below trace back to one sample, sequenced in a study of blood T cell repertoires in COVID-19. Clones were sequenced by immunoSEQ multiplex PCR, and TCRdb holds only the in-frame ones, with some missing. The sample comprises about 220,000 clones, around 82% of which are singletons, and more than 2% rests with the top ten. The sequencing input was peripheral blood. These receptors all stem from a woman aged 55 to 70 with acute or convalescent COVID-19.

J is TRBJ2-7 and V is TRBV4-3, with 9 positions matching TRBD1. J lost 0 bases, V lost 3 bases, and 0 bases had no gene match. The CDR3 has 14 residues. Germline V lookup: CDR1 LGHNA, CDR2 YSLEER. CDR3 bases: TGCGCCAGCAGCCAGGGACAGGGCTCCTACGAGCAGTACTTC. It encodes CASSQGQGSYEQYF.

V usage is TRBV2 and J usage is TRBJ2-6, with a possible D match to TRBD1 (5 bases). Trimming took 7 bases from V and 2 from J, leaving 15 bases between them. The V gene's germline CDR1 is SNHLY and CDR2 FYNNEI. The CDR3 sequence is 16 residues long. The CDR3 spells CASKGLAGTGANVLTF. For the CDR3, the DNA is TGTGCCAGCAAGGGTCTCGCAGGGACTGGGGCCAACGTCCTGACTTTC.

This clone has only one observation. J is TRBJ1-2 and V is TRBV7-2; D may be TRBD1 (6 bases). Germline V CDR1 and CDR2: SGHTA, FQGNSA. This CDR3 has 13 amino acids. The germline V and J ends were trimmed by 8 bases and 4 bases, with 14 bases remaining between them. CDR3 DNA sequence: TGTGCCAGCCATCAGGGGTCGGGCTATGGCTACACCTTC. It codes for CASHQGSGYGYTF. Looking up the rest from reference TRBV7-2 and TRBJ1-2 gives the full variable domain: GAGVSQSPSNKVTEKGKDVELRCDPISGHTALYWYRQSLGQGLEFLIYFQGNSAPDKSGLPSDRFSAERTGGSVSTLTIQRTQQEDSAVYLCASHQGSGYGYTFGSGTRLTVV.

This chain links TRBV2 with TRBJ2-2, with TRBD1 matching 7 bases. CDR1 SNHLY and CDR2 FYNNEI come from the germline V gene. The CDR3 consists of 15 residues. V shed 6 bases, J shed 6 bases, and the junction held 10 bases outside the gene matches. The CDR3 loop is CASRELTGTAGELFF. CDR3 DNA sequence: TGTGCCAGCAGAGAGCTGACAGGGACAGCCGGGGAGCTGTTTTTT.

This rearrangement joins TRBV2 to TRBJ1-5, with a tentative D call TRBD1 (6 bases). Per germline, CDR1 SNHLY and CDR2 FYNNEI. The CDR3 runs to 16 residues. V was pared by 0 bases and J by 6 bases, with 15 bases between. CDR3 loop: CASSEAGGRGVQPQHF. Here the CDR3 DNA reads TGTGCCAGCAGTGAAGCGGGCGGCAGGGGAGTTCAGCCCCAGCATTTT.

The V gene is TRBV28, the J gene TRBJ1-2, with TRBD1 as a possible D gene (6 bases). V lost 5 bases, J lost 2 bases, and 15 bases lay in between. Germline CDR1 is MDHEN and CDR2 is SYDVKM. There are 15 residues in the CDR3. The CDR3: CASSPDSWGNYGYTF. CDR3 nucleotides: TGTGCCAGCAGTCCGGACAGTTGGGGGAACTATGGCTACACCTTC.

The table lists this clone with a count of one. The J gene is TRBJ2-1, the V gene TRBV21-1; the D call in the table, TRBD2, was not verified against the DNA. TRBV21-1 is shown as a pseudogene. The CDR3 totals 16 residues. The CDR3 DNA reads as TGTGCCAGCAGCATAAGTTTTTGCCTATCCTACAATGAGCAGTTCTTC. Translated, it gives CASSISFCLSYNEQFF.

With respect to this clone: Other DNA sequences in the same sample also yield this CDR3. The rearrangement links TRBV30 to TRBJ1-1, with a possible D match to TRBD1 (6 bases). In germline, CDR1 is GTSNPN, CDR2 SVGIG (reference sequence). The CDR3 is 11 amino acids. Trimming took off 0 bases at V and 7 bases at J, with 6 bases between the two ends. This CDR3 reads CAWSVQGEAFF. In DNA, the CDR3 is TGTGCCTGGAGTGTACAGGGTGAAGCTTTCTTT.

This chain links TRBV6-5 with TRBJ2-2; D is ambiguous. CDR1 and CDR2 (germline): MNHEY, SVGAGI. With 8 bases removed from V and 4 bases from J, the gap between germline ends came to 11 bases. CDR3 length equals 13 residues. This CDR3 reads CASSTLSTGELFF. The CDR3 DNA sequence: TGTGCCAGCTCGACACTCAGCACCGGGGAGCTGTTTTTT.

V usage is TRBV30 and J usage is TRBJ1-6, with unresolved D. The CDR3 is made up of 15 amino acids. The V gene's germline CDR1 is GTSNPN and CDR2 SVGIG (reference sequence). V was cut by 3 bases and J by 0 bases, with 9 bases left in between. CDR3 sequence (DNA): TGTGCCTGGAGCGGGGTTAACTCCTATAATTCACCCCTCCACTTT. It translates to CAWSGVNSYNSPLHF.

This chain uses TRBV29-1 with TRBJ2-1; weak D call: TRBD1 (6 bases). V lost 2 bases and J lost 4, with 18 bases in between. The CDR3 spans 16 residues. Germline assignment: CDR1 SQVTM and CDR2 ANQGSEA. This CDR3 reads CSVEPSRQVGYNEQFF. As DNA, the CDR3 is TGCAGCGTTGAACCCTCCCGACAGGTAGGATACAATGAGCAGTTCTTC.

This chain joins TRBV23-1 and TRBJ2-1; D is possibly TRBD2 (6 bases). TRBV23-1 is identified as an open reading frame with a role that is uncertain. The V end was cut by 5 bases, the J end by 0 bases, with 8 bases between. There are 14 residues in the CDR3. This chain's CDR3 is CASSGSGSYNEQFF. The CDR3 nucleotides are TGCGCCAGCAGTGGTAGCGGCTCCTACAATGAGCAGTTCTTC.

The rearrangement links TRBV4-2 to TRBJ2-1, with unresolved D. Trimming cost V 2 bases and J 5 bases, with 13 bases left between them. Germline V gene lookup returns CDR1 LGHNA and CDR2 YNFKEQ. This CDR3 comprises 15 residues. The CDR3 here is CASSQSGISNNEQFF. The CDR3 DNA reads TGTGCCAGCAGCCAATCGGGTATTTCCAACAATGAGCAGTTCTTC.

The V gene is TRBV4-2, the J gene TRBJ1-4; 7 bases fit TRBD1. The CDR3 is 15 amino acids. Germline lookup yields CDR1 LGHNA and CDR2 YNFKEQ. V lost 3 bases to trimming and J lost 7 bases; unmatched junction nucleotides: 8. The CDR3: CASSQQTGLAEKLFF. CDR3 DNA sequence: TGTGCCAGCAGCCAGCAGACAGGGTTGGCTGAAAAACTGTTTTTT.

The chain uses TRBV6-5 and TRBJ2-2; 9 nucleotides align to TRBD2. The CDR3 totals 14 residues. V lost 10 bases and J lost 0; bases outside the gene matches: 3. CDR1 and CDR2 (germline): MNHEY, SVGAGI. CDR3 residues: CAIKRGANTGELFF. Here the CDR3 DNA reads TGTGCCATCAAGCGGGGGGCGAACACCGGGGAGCTGTTTTTT.

In its sample, this clone was seen once. The genes are TRBV2 and TRBJ1-1; 8 nucleotides line up with TRBD1. The germline V gene has CDR1 SNHLY and CDR2 FYNNEI. This CDR3 has 16 residues. V trimming: 6 bases; J trimming: 5 bases; junction bases outside the gene matches: 14. The CDR3 protein is CASRYAGGFKGTEAFF. CDR3 DNA: TGTGCCAGCAGGTACGCAGGGGGCTTTAAAGGGACTGAAGCTTTCTTT. The full variable domain, in which reference TRBV2 and TRBJ1-1 provide the parts outside the CDR3, is EPEVTQTPSHQVTQMGQEVILRCVPISNHLYFYWYRQILGQKVEFLVSFYNNEISEKSEIFDDQFSVERPDGSNFTLKIRSTKLEDSAMYFCASRYAGGFKGTEAFFGQGTRLTVV.

The chain is built from TRBV6-5 and TRBJ1-1; 7 bases fit TRBD1. Trimming cost V 0 bases and J 7 bases; bases outside gene matches: 8. The CDR3 consists of 15 residues. The germline CDR1 and CDR2 sequences are MNHEY and SVGAGI. Written as DNA, the CDR3 is TGTGCCAGCAGTTACTCCTGGGACAGCCATCTTGAAGCTTTCTTT. Translation: CASSYSWDSHLEAFF.

The V gene is TRBV5-6, the J gene TRBJ2-7, with D perhaps TRBD1 (6 bases). CDR1 and CDR2 from the germline V gene are SGHDT and YYEEEE. This CDR3 contains 16 residues. With 0 bases removed from V and 5 bases from J, the gap between germline ends came to 18 bases. DNA of the CDR3: TGTGCCAGCAGCTTGGTGGGGGCGTTGGGGGTCCACGAGCAGTACTTC. It translates to CASSLVGALGVHEQYF.

This rearrangement joins TRBV3-1 (or the pseudogene TRBV3-2) to TRBJ2-1; tentative D call: TRBD2 (5 bases). V lost 1 base and J 7 bases, leaving 8 bases between the germline ends. Germline assignment: CDR1 LGHDT and CDR2 YNNKEL (reference sequence). The CDR3 loop spans 13 amino acids. CDR3 nucleotides: TGTGCCAGCAGCCAAGGGACTTTAAATGAGCAGTTCTTC. Amino acid sequence: CASSQGTLNEQFF.

This clone has more than one count but fewer than ten. The rearrangement links TRBV28 to TRBJ1-2, with 8 bases aligning to TRBD1. V lost 6 bases and J lost 2; bases outside the gene matches: 5. CDR1 and CDR2 (germline): MDHEN, SYDVKM. The CDR3 is 14 residues long. The CDR3 sequence: CASSQGDRNYGYTF. Here the CDR3 DNA reads TGTGCCAGCAGCCAGGGGGACAGGAACTATGGCTACACCTTC.

The chain links TRBV19 to TRBJ2-7; D call uncertain. The germline CDR1 and CDR2 sequences are LNHDA and SQIVND (reference sequence). This CDR3 contains 14 residues. V was trimmed by 3 bases and J by 1 base, leaving 10 bases between them. CDR3 sequence: CASSMGPGSYEQYF. CDR3 DNA sequence: TGTGCCAGTAGTATGGGTCCAGGTTCCTACGAGCAGTACTTC.

The chain combines TRBV7-3 with TRBJ2-1; maybe TRBD1 (6 bases). V was shortened by 5 bases and J by 5 bases, with 22 bases between the two germline ends. The CDR3 consists of 17 residues. Germline values: CDR1 SGHTA, CDR2 FQGTGA. The DNA of the CDR3 is TGTGCCAGCAGCGTAGACGGACAGAACCTTGAGGACAATGAGCAGTTCTTC. Its translation: CASSVDGQNLEDNEQFF.

The chain combines TRBV4-1 with TRBJ1-2, with no clear D. The CDR3 runs 16 residues. Germline CDR1 MGHRA, CDR2 YSYEKL. V lost 0 bases and J 4 bases, leaving 15 bases between the germline ends. The CDR3 bases are TGCGCCAGCAGCCAAGATATTACAGCTAGCCTCTATGGCTACACCTTC. Translating gives CASSQDITASLYGYTF.

This clone was counted only a few times. This chain links TRBV10-3 with TRBJ2-1, with D unresolved. Germline V gene sequence: CDR1 ENHRY, CDR2 SYGVKD. The CDR3 has 16 residues. V was pared by 0 bases and J by 4 bases, with 13 bases between. CDR3 loop: CAISESAGNLYNEQFF. The DNA for the CDR3 is TGTGCCATCAGTGAGTCAGCAGGTAACCTTTACAATGAGCAGTTCTTC.